What follows is one TCR beta chain and its context. Sequenced by immunoSEQ multiplex PCR; TCRdb stores in-frame clones only, minus some. The data show roughly 130,000 clones, with 80% to 90% seen just once and approximately 3.6% held by the top ten. This entry is derived from a study of blood T cell repertoires in COVID-19. The CDR3 totals 12 residues. The V gene lost 8 bases and the J gene lost 1 base, with 8 bases spanning the gap. Germline V gene sequence: CDR1 MNHEY, CDR2 SVGAGI. The specimen was PBMCs or T cells enriched from blood (not recorded which). The rearrangement joins TRBV6-5 to TRBJ1-1; possible D gene TRBD1, 5 bases. This receptor was obtained from a woman between 45 and 65 years old with acute COVID-19. For the CDR3, the DNA is TGTGCCAGCCACGGGGGGAACACTGAAGCTTTCTTT. Amino acids: CASHGGNTEAFF.